This T cell receptor (beta chain) was captured by sequencing in a study of blood T cells in healthy people across ages. CDR3 size: 13 residues. Germline loops: CDR1 SEHNR, CDR2 FQNEAQ (reference sequence). About this clonotype itself: The antigen remains unidentified. The junction differs from germline at one of its ends, possibly a read error.

A second PCR, run for roughly 7 to 12 cycles, used a sample-barcoded 5' primer plus a J-beta primer mix. TCRdb re-analysed the 5' RACE reads in MiXCR, keeping a single row per CDR3 protein. The sample comprises 790,000 or so distinct CDR3 sequences, 35% to 60% of which are singletons, and 15% to 20% rests with the top ten. Regarding the study as a whole: Greater diversity and more naive CD4+ cells were seen in long-lived donors than in aged donors. Unsorted PBMCs blocked a conclusive comparison of naive and antigen-experienced cells. Any changes in expanded clonotypes were possibly confounded, as donor CMV status remained unknown.

The sequence was obtained from a man older than 75 in good health. Sequenced sample: blood. J is TRBJ1-1 and V is TRBV7-9; D not certain. The DNA of the CDR3 is TGTACCAGCAGCTTAGCCCACAATGGTGAAGCTTTCTTT. This codes for CTSSLAHNGEAFF.